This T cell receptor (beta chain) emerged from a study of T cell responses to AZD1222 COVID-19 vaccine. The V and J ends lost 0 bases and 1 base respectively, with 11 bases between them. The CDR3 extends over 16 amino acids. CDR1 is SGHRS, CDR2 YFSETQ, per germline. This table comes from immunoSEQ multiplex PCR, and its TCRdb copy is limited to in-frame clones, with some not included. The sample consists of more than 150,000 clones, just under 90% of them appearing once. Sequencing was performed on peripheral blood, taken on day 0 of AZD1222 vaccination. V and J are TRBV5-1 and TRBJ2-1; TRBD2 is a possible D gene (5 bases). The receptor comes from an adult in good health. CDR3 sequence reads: CASSLAPGKSYNEQFF. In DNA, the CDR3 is TGCGCCAGCAGCTTGGCTCCCGGGAAGTCCTACAATGAGCAGTTCTTC.